These 12 T cell receptor beta chains were sequenced from one sample in a study of cytomegalovirus exposure and HLA in healthy donors. Assay used: immunoSEQ multiplex PCR; TCRdb lists only in-frame clones, some missing. This sample has under 250,000 clones, with around 87% found just once. The sequenced sample consisted of PBMCs. These receptor sequences come from a woman between 18 and 30 years old in good health and CMV-seropositive.

The chain is built from TRBV5-6 and TRBJ2-7; 10 bases are shared with TRBD1. The CDR3 covers 14 residues. CDR1 SGHDT and CDR2 YYEEEE come from the germline V gene. V dropped 6 bases and J dropped 3; count of bases not matched to a gene: 6. The CDR3 nucleotides read TGTGCCAGCAAGCGGACAGGGGGAGACTACGAGCAGTACTTC. Residues: CASKRTGGDYEQYF.

The chain recombines TRBV7-8 with TRBJ2-1, with 8 bases matching TRBD2. There are 16 residues in the CDR3. J lost 7 bases, V lost 7 bases, and 15 bases had no gene match. The germline V gene encodes CDR1 SGHVS and CDR2 FQNEAQ. The CDR3 is CASTAARLAPDNEQFF. CDR3 nucleotides: TGTGCCAGCACCGCCGCCAGACTAGCGCCGGATAATGAGCAGTTCTTC.

The chain is built from TRBV27 and TRBJ2-2, with 9 bases identical to TRBD2. Germline assignment: CDR1 MNHEY and CDR2 SMNVEV (reference sequence). V gave up 4 bases and J gave up 0 bases; unmatched junction bases: 6. This CDR3 spans 17 amino acids. The CDR3 protein is CASSYLTSGSNTGELFF. CDR3 DNA: TGTGCCAGCAGTTACCTTACTAGCGGGTCGAACACCGGGGAGCTGTTTTTT.

The gene calls are TRBV9 and TRBJ1-1, with D tentatively TRBD1 (5 bases). The germline CDR1 and CDR2 sequences are SGDLS and YYNGEE. The CDR3 is 16 residues long. Trimming stripped 4 bases from V and 4 bases from J, with 20 bases between. CDR3 DNA sequence: TGTGCCAGCAGCAACCCCAGAGCGGGGGTTTCCACTGAAGCTTTCTTT. Translating it yields CASSNPRAGVSTEAFF. The full variable domain, its missing parts supplied by reference TRBV9 and TRBJ1-1, is DSGVTQTPKHLITATGQRVTLRCSPRSGDLSVYWYQQSLDQGLQFLIQYYNGEERAKGNILERFSAQQFPDLHSELNLSSLELGDSALYFCASSNPRAGVSTEAFFGQGTRLTVV.

The chain recombines TRBV4-2 with TRBJ2-1; 9 nucleotides match TRBD2. The V and J ends lost 0 bases and 5 bases, in that order; junction bases with no gene match: 8. This CDR3 has 17 residues. Per germline, CDR1 LGHNA and CDR2 YNFKEQ. CDR3 loop: CASSQEGLREGNNEQFF. As DNA, the CDR3 is TGTGCCAGCAGCCAAGAGGGGCTGCGGGAGGGCAACAATGAGCAGTTCTTC.

CDR3 region: CASSLTGQGGYEQYF. The CDR3 nucleotides read TGTGCCAGCAGCTTAACGGGCCAGGGGGGCTACGAGCAGTACTTC. V usage is TRBV7-3 and J usage is TRBJ2-7, with D perhaps matching TRBD1 (7 bases). The V gene lost 0 bases and the J gene lost 3 bases, with 12 bases spanning the gap. The CDR3 length is 15 residues. Looked up from germline, CDR1 is SGHTA and CDR2 is FQGTGA.

V and J are TRBV6-5 and TRBJ2-7, with D possibly TRBD1 on 5 matching bases. The CDR3 is 12 residues long. Per germline, CDR1 MNHEY and CDR2 SVGAGI. V was shortened by 8 bases and J by 2 bases, with 10 bases between the two germline ends. The CDR3 spells CASFQGPYEQYF. In nucleotides, the CDR3 is TGTGCCAGCTTCCAGGGCCCCTACGAGCAGTACTTC.

This sequence joins TRBV6-1 and TRBJ1-5, with 8 bases that match TRBD1. V shed 6 bases and J 7 bases; nucleotides not matched to a gene: 11. CDR1 and CDR2 (germline): MNHNS, SASEGT. This CDR3 is 15 amino acids long. As DNA, the CDR3 is TGTGCCAGCAGCGAGACAGGGGTCGGATTCCAGCCCCAGCATTTT. It yields the protein CASSETGVGFQPQHF.

V is TRBV6-5 and J is TRBJ2-4, with D perhaps matching TRBD1 (7 bases). The V gene lost 2 bases and the J gene lost 0 bases, with 8 bases spanning the gap. This CDR3 is built from 15 residues. Germline loops: CDR1 MNHEY, CDR2 SVGAGI. The CDR3 region has the DNA TGTGCCAGCAGTTACCAGGGGGGAGCCAAAAACATTCAGTACTTC. Amino acid sequence: CASSYQGGAKNIQYF.

In DNA, the CDR3 is TGTGCCAGCAGCCCCCCGGCCAATCCCCGGACAGGGGCCAATGGCTACACCTTC. Its translation: CASSPPANPRTGANGYTF. The chain links TRBV16 to TRBJ1-2; 9 bases align to TRBD1. With 4 bases clipped from V and 6 bases from J, the junction kept 18 bases outside the gene matches. The CDR3 covers 18 residues. The germline gives CDR1 KGHSY, CDR2 FQNENV.

The chain links TRBV2 to TRBJ1-4; 7 bases fit TRBD1. This CDR3 has 14 amino acids. Germline V CDR1 and CDR2: SNHLY, FYNNEI. V shed 4 bases, J shed 5 bases, and the junction held 4 bases outside the gene matches. The DNA for the CDR3 is TGTGCCAGCAGTGTGGAACAGGGGAATGAAAAACTGTTTTTT. This translates into CASSVEQGNEKLFF.

This clone was observed once. The rearrangement links TRBV28 to TRBJ2-7, with a possible D match to TRBD2 (6 bases). CDR1 is MDHEN, CDR2 SYDVKM, per germline. V was trimmed by 4 bases and J by 2 bases, leaving 18 bases between them. The CDR3 length is 16 residues. The CDR3 DNA reads TGTGCCAGCAGTTCCCCGGGACGGGGGATCACCTACGAGCAGTACTTC. It translates to CASSSPGRGITYEQYF.